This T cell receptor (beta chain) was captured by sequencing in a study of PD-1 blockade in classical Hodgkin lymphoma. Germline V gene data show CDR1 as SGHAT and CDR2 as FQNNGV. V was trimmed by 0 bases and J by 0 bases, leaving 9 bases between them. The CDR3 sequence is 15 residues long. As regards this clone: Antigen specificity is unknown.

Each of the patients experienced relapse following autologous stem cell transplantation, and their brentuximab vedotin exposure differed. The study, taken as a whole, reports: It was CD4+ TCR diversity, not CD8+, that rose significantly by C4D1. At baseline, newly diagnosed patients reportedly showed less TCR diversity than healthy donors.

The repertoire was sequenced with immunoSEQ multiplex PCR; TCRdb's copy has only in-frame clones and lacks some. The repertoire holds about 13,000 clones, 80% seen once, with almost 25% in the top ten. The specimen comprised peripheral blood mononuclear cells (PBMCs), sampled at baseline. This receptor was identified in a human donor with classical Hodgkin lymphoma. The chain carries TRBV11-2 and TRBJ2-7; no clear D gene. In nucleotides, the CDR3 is TGTGCCAGCAGCTTAGAGCTTGGTAGCTCCTACGAGCAGTACTTC. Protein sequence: CASSLELGSSYEQYF.